One sample yielded the 29 T cell receptor beta chains listed below, sequenced in a study of blood T cell repertoires in COVID-19. Sequenced by immunoSEQ multiplex PCR; TCRdb stores in-frame clones only, minus some. Altogether fewer than 250,000 clones are present, roughly 80% being singletons, with the ten largest covering about 11%. Sequencing was done on a sample of peripheral blood. Receptors were obtained from a woman aged 80 or over with COVID-19, enrolled during active disease.

The chain uses TRBV29-1 and TRBJ2-3, with 8 bases fitting TRBD2. This CDR3 is built from 15 residues. CDR1 and CDR2 (germline): SQVTM, ANQGSEA. V shed 2 bases, J shed 6 bases, and the junction held 10 bases outside the gene matches. CDR3 bases: TGCAGCGTTGAAAGGGCGGGGGGCCAGTTCGATACGCAGTATTTT. Its translation is CSVERAGGQFDTQYF.

The chain is built from TRBV5-4 and TRBJ2-3; D may be TRBD2 (7 bases). CDR1 SGHNT and CDR2 YYREEE come from the germline V gene (reference sequence). The CDR3 covers 15 residues. V dropped 4 bases and J dropped 1 base, with 13 bases sitting between them. The CDR3 DNA follows: TGTGCCAGCAGCATGGGGGGGCTCGGCACAGATACGCAGTATTTT. This translates into CASSMGGLGTDTQYF.

The rearrangement uses TRBV19 and TRBJ1-1; D is unclear. The V and J ends lost 1 base and 4 bases respectively, with 7 bases between them. The germline V gene encodes CDR1 LNHDA and CDR2 SQIVND (reference sequence). This CDR3 has 13 residues. For the CDR3, the DNA is TGTGCCAGTAGTATAGGGCGGGCCACTGAAGCTTTCTTT. This sequence encodes CASSIGRATEAFF.

V gene TRBV4-1 combines with J gene TRBJ2-2; 10 bases match TRBD1. Germline-derived CDR1 and CDR2 are MGHRA and YSYEKL. The CDR3 is 17 residues long. The J segment lost 6 bases and the V segment lost 0 bases, leaving 7 bases of the junction unmatched. The CDR3 DNA is TGCGCCAGCAGCCAAGATCTGGGACAGGGGAGGTCCGGGGAGCTGTTTTTT. Translated: CASSQDLGQGRSGELFF.

The genes are TRBV7-3 and TRBJ2-2, with D tentatively TRBD1 (6 bases). The CDR3 is made up of 14 amino acids. From germline, CDR1 is SGHTA and CDR2 FQGTGA. V gave up 5 bases and J gave up 1 base, with 8 bases separating them. This chain's CDR3 is CASSPQGNTGELFF. CDR3 in DNA: TGTGCCAGCAGCCCACAGGGGAACACCGGGGAGCTGTTTTTT.

This clone was seen once. This chain joins TRBV6-5 and TRBJ1-1, with 7 bases lining up with TRBD1. CDR3 length: 14 amino acids. Trimming took 6 bases from V and 0 from J; bases not matched to a gene: 4. The germline V gene encodes CDR1 MNHEY and CDR2 SVGAGI. In DNA form, the CDR3 reads TGTGCCAGCAGCTTGGACAGGATGAACACTGAAGCTTTCTTT. This gives the protein CASSLDRMNTEAFF.

This clone has a handful of counts. This chain uses TRBV3-1 (or the pseudogene TRBV3-2) with TRBJ1-3; no clear D. The V gene lost 1 base and the J gene lost 5 bases, with 18 bases spanning the gap. Germline CDR1 reads LGHDT; CDR2 reads YNNKEL (reference sequence). The CDR3 extends over 17 amino acids. CDR3 residues: CASSQGAGRASRNTIYF. CDR3 nucleotides: TGTGCCAGCAGCCAAGGGGCAGGCCGAGCCTCCCGAAACACCATATATTTT.

The CDR3 is CASSVQGATNEKLFF. For the CDR3, the DNA is TGTGCCAGCAGCGTTCAGGGTGCAACTAATGAAAAACTGTTTTTT. The chain employs TRBV5-4 and TRBJ1-4; perhaps TRBD1 as D (5 bases). Germline V gene lookup returns CDR1 SGHNT and CDR2 YYREEE (reference sequence). The germline V and J ends were trimmed by 4 bases and 0 bases, with 10 bases remaining between them. This CDR3 region has 15 residues.

The chain links TRBV6-6 to TRBJ1-1; D is uncertain. CDR1 and CDR2 from the germline V gene are MNHNY and SVGAGI (reference sequence). Trimming took 6 bases from V and 1 from J, leaving 6 bases between them. This CDR3 comprises 12 residues. DNA of the CDR3: TGTGCCAGCAGGACGGGGAACACTGAAGCTTTCTTT. Its protein is CASRTGNTEAFF.

The chain uses TRBV7-2 and TRBJ1-2; weak D call: TRBD1 (5 bases). Germline V gene data show CDR1 as SGHTA and CDR2 as FQGNSA. V was trimmed by 0 bases and J by 2 bases, leaving 10 bases between them. The CDR3 contains 15 residues. CDR3 sequence reads: CASSLARTINYGYTF. CDR3 coding DNA: TGTGCCAGCAGCTTAGCTCGGACAATCAACTATGGCTACACCTTC.

The chain has TRBV5-4 and TRBJ1-5, with D tentatively TRBD1 (5 bases). Germline V gives CDR1 SGHNT, CDR2 YYREEE (reference sequence). This CDR3 is 15 amino acids long. Between the trimmed V and J ends, which lost 4 bases and 4 bases, there was a span of 15 bases. CDR3 DNA sequence: TGTGCCAGCAGCCCCGGGCAGGGCCTGAATCAGCCCCAGCATTTT. Translating gives CASSPGQGLNQPQHF.

The rearrangement links TRBV28 to TRBJ1-2; tentatively, D is TRBD1 (6 bases). V gave up 5 bases and J gave up 4 bases, with 20 bases separating them. Per germline, CDR1 MDHEN and CDR2 SYDVKM. This CDR3 is 16 amino acids long. This CDR3 reads CASSLFVRTATYGYTF. The DNA of the CDR3 is TGTGCCAGCAGTCTCTTTGTTAGGACAGCTACCTATGGCTACACCTTC.

The chain employs TRBV9 and TRBJ1-2, with a tentative D call TRBD1 (6 bases). Trimming removed 0 bases at V and 1 base at J, with 10 bases between. Looked up from germline, CDR1 is SGDLS and CDR2 is YYNGEE. The CDR3 extends over 15 amino acids. CDR3 nucleotides: TGTGCCAGCAGCGTAGGTCAGGGGAATAACTATGGCTACACCTTC. Its translation: CASSVGQGNNYGYTF.

The chain carries TRBV7-2 and TRBJ1-3, with 7 bases aligning to TRBD1. The CDR3 covers 15 residues. Losses at the gene ends were 6 bases for V and 3 bases for J; bases not matched to a gene: 8. The V gene's germline CDR1 is SGHTA and CDR2 FQGNSA. The CDR3 region has the DNA TGTGCCAGCAGTCAAGGGGGCTTGGGTGGAAACACCATATATTTT. The encoded protein is CASSQGGLGGNTIYF.

This chain joins TRBV5-4 and TRBJ2-7; no clear D. Trimming shortened V by 0 bases and J by 4 bases, and 8 bases separated the two germline ends. This CDR3 contains 13 residues. CDR1 is SGHNT and CDR2 is YYREEE in the germline V gene (reference sequence). In nucleotides, the CDR3 is TGTGCCAGCAGCTTGGGTGGCAGATACGAGCAGTACGTC. Encoded protein: CASSLGGRYEQYV.

This clone was found once. The chain carries TRBV5-1 and TRBJ2-2, with a tentative D call TRBD1 (7 bases). Germline loops: CDR1 SGHRS, CDR2 YFSETQ. CDR3 size: 15 residues. The V and J ends lost 0 bases and 6 bases respectively, with 12 bases between them. The DNA of the CDR3 is TGCGCCAGCAGCTTGGCAGGGGGGAAGTCCGGGGAGCTGTTTTTT. Protein: CASSLAGGKSGELFF.

The CDR3 nucleotides are TGTGCCAGCAGCGTTAGCGGGGGGCCCCACGATGAGCAGTTCTTC. Its protein is CASSVSGGPHDEQFF. The V and J genes are TRBV5-6 and TRBJ2-1; 10 nucleotides align to TRBD2. This CDR3 has 15 residues. The trim removed 4 bases at V and 8 bases at J, leaving 9 bases unmatched. In germline, CDR1 is SGHDT, CDR2 YYEEEE.

The rearrangement joins TRBV19 to TRBJ2-1; D is unresolved. The CDR3 is 16 residues long. Germline loops: CDR1 LNHDA, CDR2 SQIVND (reference sequence). Deletions cut 3 bases from V and 0 bases from J, with 12 bases between. As DNA, the CDR3 is TGTGCCAGTAGTATGGAAGCAGCGAGCTCCTACAATGAGCAGTTCTTC. This codes for CASSMEAASSYNEQFF.

The chain employs TRBV6-2 or TRBV6-3 and TRBJ2-5; 12 nucleotides match TRBD2. V trimming: 4 bases; J trimming: 4 bases; junction bases outside the gene matches: 13. CDR1 and CDR2 from the germline V gene are MNHEY and SVGEGT. The CDR3 is made up of 18 amino acids. CDR3 DNA sequence: TGTGCCAGCAGTTTACCCCCGCAACTAGCGGGGGGATCAGAGACCCAGTACTTC. It codes for CASSLPPQLAGGSETQYF.

On this clone itself: This specimen includes other DNA sequences encoding the same CDR3. J is TRBJ1-4 and V is TRBV6-5; 7 bases fit TRBD1. V shed 5 bases and J 3 bases; nucleotides not matched to a gene: 3. CDR1 is MNHEY, CDR2 SVGAGI, per germline. This CDR3 comprises 14 residues. The CDR3 loop is CASSNRGPNEKLFF. The DNA of the CDR3 is TGTGCCAGCAGTAACAGGGGACCTAATGAAAAACTGTTTTTT.

The rearrangement uses TRBV6-2 or TRBV6-3 and TRBJ2-7, with no clear D. The CDR3 runs 14 residues. Germline assignment: CDR1 MNHEY and CDR2 SVGEGT. Trimming shortened V by 2 bases and J by 4 bases, and 12 bases separated the two germline ends. DNA of the CDR3: TGTGCCAGCAGTTACGGAGCCAAAAGTTACGAGCAGTACTTC. It translates to CASSYGAKSYEQYF.

V gene TRBV15 combines with J gene TRBJ1-2; no firm D call. Trimming took 5 bases from V and 0 from J, leaving 10 bases between them. The V gene's germline CDR1 is LNHNV and CDR2 YYDKDF (reference sequence). This CDR3 has 14 amino acids. This CDR3 reads CATSHDSSNYGYTF. DNA of the CDR3: TGTGCCACCAGCCATGACTCTTCTAACTATGGCTACACCTTC.

This clone has more than one count but fewer than ten. This chain connects TRBV7-2 to TRBJ2-7; 11 positions agree with TRBD2. CDR1 is SGHTA, CDR2 FQGNSA, per germline. The CDR3 is 16 residues long. Trimming removed 2 bases from V and 2 bases from J; junction bases left unmatched: 5. CDR3 DNA sequence: TGTGCCAGCAGCTTATCCGGGACTAGCGGAACCTACGAGCAGTACTTC. This sequence encodes CASSLSGTSGTYEQYF.

This chain uses TRBV24-1 with TRBJ1-1; tentative D call: TRBD1 (5 bases). The CDR3 is made up of 12 amino acids. Germline CDR1 KGHDR, CDR2 SFDVKD. Trimming pared 3 bases from V and 11 bases from J, leaving 12 bases between. CDR3 in DNA: TGTGCCACCAGTGATGGACACATGGCGGCTTTCTTT. It specifies CATSDGHMAAFF.

The chain carries TRBV7-2 and TRBJ2-3; 11 nucleotides agree with TRBD2. Losses at the gene ends were 6 bases for V and 5 bases for J; bases not matched to a gene: 4. CDR1 is SGHTA and CDR2 is FQGNSA in the germline V gene. The CDR3 is made up of 14 amino acids. The CDR3: CASRAGLAGDTQYF. In nucleotides, the CDR3 is TGTGCCAGCAGAGCCGGACTAGCGGGAGATACGCAGTATTTT.

V and J are TRBV19 and TRBJ1-4; possibly TRBD1 for D (6 bases). V was clipped by 4 bases and J by 10 bases, with 16 bases between them. In germline, CDR1 is LNHDA, CDR2 SQIVND (reference sequence). The CDR3 has 14 residues. The CDR3 coding sequence is TGTGCCAGTAGTACATCCTCGTCCAGGGGAAAACTGTTTTTT. It yields the protein CASSTSSSRGKLFF.

This clone was picked up one time. The V call is TRBV28, the J call TRBJ2-5; no clear D. CDR1 is MDHEN and CDR2 is SYDVKM in the germline V gene. Deletions cut 1 base from V and 2 bases from J, with 11 bases between. The CDR3 spans 15 residues. The CDR3 bases are TGTGCCAGCAGTTTATCCCAGGCACAGCAAGAGACCCAGTACTTC. Its translation: CASSLSQAQQETQYF. The full variable domain, its missing parts supplied by reference TRBV28 and TRBJ2-5, is DVKVTQSSRYLVKRTGEKVFLECVQDMDHENMFWYRQDPGLGLRLIYFSYDVKMKEKGDIPEGYSVSREKKERFSLILESASTNQTSMYLCASSLSQAQQETQYFGPGTRLLVL.

The rearrangement links TRBV7-3 to TRBJ1-1; D is ambiguous. The germline V gene has CDR1 SGHTA and CDR2 FQGTGA. V dropped 1 base and J dropped 5 bases, with 14 bases sitting between them. CDR3 length: 15 residues. CDR3 bases: TGTGCCAGCAGCTTAATGGGTGGGGAGGTGACTGAAGCTTTCTTT. Protein sequence: CASSLMGGEVTEAFF.

This chain connects TRBV28 to TRBJ2-1, with 8 bases matching TRBD1. V was pared by 5 bases and J by 2 bases, with 5 bases of the junction left unmatched. Germline loops: CDR1 MDHEN, CDR2 SYDVKM. CDR3 length equals 15 residues. The chain's CDR3 is CASSTLRGPYNEQFF. The DNA for the CDR3 is TGTGCCAGCAGTACCCTCAGGGGGCCCTACAATGAGCAGTTCTTC.